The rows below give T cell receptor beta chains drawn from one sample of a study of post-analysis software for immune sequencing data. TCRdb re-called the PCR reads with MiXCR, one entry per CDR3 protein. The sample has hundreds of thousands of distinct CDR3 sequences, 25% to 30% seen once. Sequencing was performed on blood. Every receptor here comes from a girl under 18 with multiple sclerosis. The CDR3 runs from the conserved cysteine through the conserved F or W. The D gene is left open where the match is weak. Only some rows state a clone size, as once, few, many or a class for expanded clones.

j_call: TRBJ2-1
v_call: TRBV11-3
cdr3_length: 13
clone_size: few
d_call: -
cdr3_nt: TGTGCCAGCTCTTCTATGGGGGGGCATGAGCAGTTCTTC
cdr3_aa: CASSSMGGHEQFF

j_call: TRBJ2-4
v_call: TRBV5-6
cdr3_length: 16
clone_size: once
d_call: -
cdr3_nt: TGTGCCAGCAGCTTGGCGCCAGGGCGGGCCAAAAACATTCAGTACTTC
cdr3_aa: CASSLAPGRAKNIQYF

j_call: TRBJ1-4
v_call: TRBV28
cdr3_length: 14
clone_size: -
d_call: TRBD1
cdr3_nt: TGTGCCAGCAGTCAGACAGGGGCAGGTGAAAAACTGTTTTTT
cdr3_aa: CASSQTGAGEKLFF

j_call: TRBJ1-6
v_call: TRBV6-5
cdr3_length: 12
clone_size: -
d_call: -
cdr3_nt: TGTGCCAGCAGTTACGGCCCTTCACCCCTCCACTTT
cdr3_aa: CASSYGPSPLHF

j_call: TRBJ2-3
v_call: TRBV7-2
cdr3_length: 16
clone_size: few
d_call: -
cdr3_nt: TGTGCCAGCAGCTTAGAACGGGGCGCTAGCACAGATACGCAGTATTTT
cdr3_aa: CASSLERGASTDTQYF

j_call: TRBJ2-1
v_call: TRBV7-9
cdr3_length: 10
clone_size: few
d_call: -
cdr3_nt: TGTGCCAGCAGCCTCAACGGGCAGTTCTTC
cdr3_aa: CASSLNGQFF

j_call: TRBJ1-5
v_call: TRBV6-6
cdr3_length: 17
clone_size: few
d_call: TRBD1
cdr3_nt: TGTGCCAGCAGCCGCGGGGATGACAGGGACCGTTGGCGGCCCCAGCATTTT
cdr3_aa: CASSRGDDRDRWRPQHF

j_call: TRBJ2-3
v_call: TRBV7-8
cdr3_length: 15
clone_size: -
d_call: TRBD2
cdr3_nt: TGTGCCAGCAGCTCCCTAGCGGGAGCCGTAGATACGCAGTATTTT
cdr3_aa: CASSSLAGAVDTQYF

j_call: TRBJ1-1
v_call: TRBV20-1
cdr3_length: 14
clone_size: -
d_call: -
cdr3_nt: TGCAGTGCCCCCCCTGGCGGGACCAACACTGAAGCTTTCTTT
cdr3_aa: CSAPPGGTNTEAFF

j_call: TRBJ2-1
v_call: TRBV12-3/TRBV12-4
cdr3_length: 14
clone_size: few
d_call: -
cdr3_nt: TGTGCCAGCCGAGCTGATAACCTTAACAATGAGCAGTTCTTC
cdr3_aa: CASRADNLNNEQFF

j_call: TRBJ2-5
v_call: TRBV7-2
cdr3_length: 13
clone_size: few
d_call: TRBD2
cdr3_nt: TGTGCCAGCAGGCGGGGGGCCCAAGAGACCCAGTACTTC
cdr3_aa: CASRRGAQETQYF

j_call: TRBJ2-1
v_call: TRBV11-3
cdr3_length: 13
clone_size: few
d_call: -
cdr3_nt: TGTGCCAGCAGCTTAAGAGGTAGAAGAGAGCAGTTCTTC
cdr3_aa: CASSLRGRREQFF

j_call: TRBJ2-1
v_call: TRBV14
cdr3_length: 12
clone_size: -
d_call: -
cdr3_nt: TGTGCCAGCAGCCCCGAGGGGGTTCAGCAGTTCTTC
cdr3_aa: CASSPEGVQQFF

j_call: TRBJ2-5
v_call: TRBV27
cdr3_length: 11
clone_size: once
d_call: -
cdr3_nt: TGTGCCAGCAGTCACAACAATGAGCAGTACTTC
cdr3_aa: CASSHNNEQYF

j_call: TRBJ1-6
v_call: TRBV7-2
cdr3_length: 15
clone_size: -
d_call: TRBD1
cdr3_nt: TGTGCCAGCAGCCTACAGGGGTCCCATAATTCACCCCTCCACTTT
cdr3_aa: CASSLQGSHNSPLHF

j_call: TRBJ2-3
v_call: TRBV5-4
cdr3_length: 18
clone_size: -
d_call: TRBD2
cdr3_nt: TGTGCCAGCAGCCGGGGACTTTGGCGGGAGCCAAACCCAGATACGCAGTATTTT
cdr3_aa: CASSRGLWREPNPDTQYF

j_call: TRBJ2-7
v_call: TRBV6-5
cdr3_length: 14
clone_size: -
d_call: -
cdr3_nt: TGTGCCAGCAGTTACTCTCCAGCCATCTCCGAGCAGTACTTC
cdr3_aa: CASSYSPAISEQYF

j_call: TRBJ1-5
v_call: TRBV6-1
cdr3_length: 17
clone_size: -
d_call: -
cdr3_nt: TGTGCCAGCAGTCGAGGGGTTGCGCGGCAATACAATCAGCCCCAGCATTTT
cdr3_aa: CASSRGVARQYNQPQHF

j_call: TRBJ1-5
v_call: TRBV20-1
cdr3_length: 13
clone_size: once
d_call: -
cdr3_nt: TGCAGTGCTAGGCCTATTGGCAATCAGCCCCAGCATTTT
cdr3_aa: CSARPIGNQPQHF

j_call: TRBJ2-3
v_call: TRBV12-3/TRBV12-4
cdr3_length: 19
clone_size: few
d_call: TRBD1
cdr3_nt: TGTGCCAGCAGTTTCTGGACAGGGGGCATATCTCCTCGCACAGATACGCAGTATTTT
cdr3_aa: CASSFWTGGISPRTDTQYF

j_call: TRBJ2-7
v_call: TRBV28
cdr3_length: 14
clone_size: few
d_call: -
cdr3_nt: TGTGCCAGCAGCCCCCGGACAGATCCCTACGAGCAGTACTTC
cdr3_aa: CASSPRTDPYEQYF

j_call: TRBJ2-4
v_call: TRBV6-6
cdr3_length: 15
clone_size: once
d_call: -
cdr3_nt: TGTGCCAGCAGTCACGCGGGTAGCGGCAAAAACATTCAGTACTTC
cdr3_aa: CASSHAGSGKNIQYF

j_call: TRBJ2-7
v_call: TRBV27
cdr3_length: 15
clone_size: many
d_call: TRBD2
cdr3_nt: TGTGCCAGCAGTTTAAGGTCTAGCGGGAGTTACGAGCAGTACTTC
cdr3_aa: CASSLRSSGSYEQYF

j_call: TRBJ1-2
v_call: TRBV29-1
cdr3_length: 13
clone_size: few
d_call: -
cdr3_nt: TGCAGCGTTCTGCCGGGGGCGAGCTATGGCTACACCTTC
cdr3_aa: CSVLPGASYGYTF

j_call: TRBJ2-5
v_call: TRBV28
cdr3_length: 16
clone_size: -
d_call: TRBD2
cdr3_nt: TGTGCCAGCAGTCCGCGGGGGGCGAGACCTCAAGAGACCCAGTACTTC
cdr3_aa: CASSPRGARPQETQYF

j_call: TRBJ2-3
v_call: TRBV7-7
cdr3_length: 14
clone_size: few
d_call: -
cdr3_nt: TGTGCTAGCAGCTTACTGGGGGGCTTAGATACGCAGTATTTT
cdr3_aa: CASSLLGGLDTQYF

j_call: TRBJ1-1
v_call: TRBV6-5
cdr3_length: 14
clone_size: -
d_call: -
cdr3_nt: TGTGCCAGCAGCAAATCCCGGCGGTACACTGAAGCTTTCTTT
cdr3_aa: CASSKSRRYTEAFF

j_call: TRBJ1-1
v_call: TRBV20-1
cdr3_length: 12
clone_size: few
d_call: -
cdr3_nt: TGCAGTGCCACCCCGGGAAAAATTGAAGCTTTCTTT
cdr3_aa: CSATPGKIEAFF

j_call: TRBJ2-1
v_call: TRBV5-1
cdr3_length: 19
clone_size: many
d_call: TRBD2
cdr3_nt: TGCGCCAGCAGCATCGGACTAGCGGGAACTAAGAGCTCCTACAATGAGCAGTTCTTC
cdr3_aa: CASSIGLAGTKSSYNEQFF

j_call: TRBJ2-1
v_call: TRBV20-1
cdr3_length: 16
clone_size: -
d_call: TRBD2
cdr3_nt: TGCAGTGCCCCGATAGCGGGGGGGCTGTCCTACAATGAGCAGTTCTTC
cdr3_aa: CSAPIAGGLSYNEQFF

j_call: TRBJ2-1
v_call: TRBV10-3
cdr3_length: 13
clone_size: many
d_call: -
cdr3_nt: TGTGCCATCAGATCCCCAGAACACAATGAGCAGTTCTTC
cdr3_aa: CAIRSPEHNEQFF

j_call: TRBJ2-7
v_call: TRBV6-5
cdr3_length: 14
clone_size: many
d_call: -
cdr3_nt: TGTGCCAGCAGCGCCCCCGGGGGTCCCTACGAGCAGTACTTC
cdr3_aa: CASSAPGGPYEQYF

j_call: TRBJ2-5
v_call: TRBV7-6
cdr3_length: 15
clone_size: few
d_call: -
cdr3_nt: TGTGCCAGCAGCTTAGTCTCTGGCTGGGGTGAGACCCAGTACTTC
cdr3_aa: CASSLVSGWGETQYF

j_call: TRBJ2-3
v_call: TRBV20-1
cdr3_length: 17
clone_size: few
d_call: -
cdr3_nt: TGCAGTGCTAGAGATCGAATAGGGGGAGCGAGCACAGATACGCAGTATTTT
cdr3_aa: CSARDRIGGASTDTQYF

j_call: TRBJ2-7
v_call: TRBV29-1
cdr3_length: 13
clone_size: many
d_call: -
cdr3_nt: TGCAGCGTTGAGGTCTATAGCTCCTACGAGCAGTACTTC
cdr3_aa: CSVEVYSSYEQYF

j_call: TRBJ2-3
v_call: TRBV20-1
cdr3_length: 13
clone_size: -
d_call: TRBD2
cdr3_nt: TGCAGTGTACAGCGGGAGGACGCAGATACGCAGTATTTT
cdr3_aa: CSVQREDADTQYF

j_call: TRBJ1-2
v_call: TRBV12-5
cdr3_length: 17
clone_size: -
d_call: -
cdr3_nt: TGTGCTAGTGGTTTGACTGGTGGGGGCCGCGTCAACTATGGCTACACCTTC
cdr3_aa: CASGLTGGGRVNYGYTF

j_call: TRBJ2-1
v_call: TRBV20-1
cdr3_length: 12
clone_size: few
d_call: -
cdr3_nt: TGCAGTGCTAGAGTGGACGGGAATGAGCAGTTCTTC
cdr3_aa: CSARVDGNEQFF

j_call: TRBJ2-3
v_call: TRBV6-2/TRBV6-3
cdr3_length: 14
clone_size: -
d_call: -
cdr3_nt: TGTGCCAGCGTCAAGAGGGCAGTATTGGATACGCAGTATTTT
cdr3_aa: CASVKRAVLDTQYF

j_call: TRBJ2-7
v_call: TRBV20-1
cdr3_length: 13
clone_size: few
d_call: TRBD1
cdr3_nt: TGCAGTCCGATCCGGGACAGGGACAACGAGCAGTACTTC
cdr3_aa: CSPIRDRDNEQYF

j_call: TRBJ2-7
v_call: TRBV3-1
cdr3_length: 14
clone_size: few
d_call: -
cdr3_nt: TGTGCCAGCAGCCATTCGACAGGCTCCTACGAGCAGTACTTC
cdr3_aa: CASSHSTGSYEQYF

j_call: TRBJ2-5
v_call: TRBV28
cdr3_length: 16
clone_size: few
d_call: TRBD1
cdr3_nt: TGTGCCAGCACCGACAGGGGGGACCCCGTACAAGAGACCCAGTACTTC
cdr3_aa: CASTDRGDPVQETQYF

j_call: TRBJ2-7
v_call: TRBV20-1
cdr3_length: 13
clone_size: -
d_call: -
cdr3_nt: TGCAGTGCTAGTGTGCTCAGGGCCTACGAGCAGTACTTC
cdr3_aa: CSASVLRAYEQYF

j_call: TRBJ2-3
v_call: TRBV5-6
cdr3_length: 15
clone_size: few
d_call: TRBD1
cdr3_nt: TGTGCCAGCAGCTTGCCAGAGGGGGCCGCAGATACGCAGTATTTT
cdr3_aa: CASSLPEGAADTQYF

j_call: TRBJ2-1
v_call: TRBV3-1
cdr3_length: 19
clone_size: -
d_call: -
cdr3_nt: TGTGCCAGCAGCCAAGCCTACTTTGGTCTGCGGGGGCTTTACAATGAGCAGTTCTTC
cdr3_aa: CASSQAYFGLRGLYNEQFF